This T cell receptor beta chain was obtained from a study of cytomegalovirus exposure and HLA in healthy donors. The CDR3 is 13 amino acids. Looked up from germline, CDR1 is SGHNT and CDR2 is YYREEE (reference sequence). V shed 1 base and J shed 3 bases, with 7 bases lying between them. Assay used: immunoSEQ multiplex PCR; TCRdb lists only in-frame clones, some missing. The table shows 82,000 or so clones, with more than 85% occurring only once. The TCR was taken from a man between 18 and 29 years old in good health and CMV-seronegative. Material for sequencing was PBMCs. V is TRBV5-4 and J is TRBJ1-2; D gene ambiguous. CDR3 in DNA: TGTGCCAGCAGCTTGTCCCAGTACTATGGCTACACCTTC. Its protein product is CASSLSQYYGYTF.